This T cell receptor beta chain was identified during a study of blood T cell repertoires in COVID-19. Germline lookup yields CDR1 SGHRS and CDR2 YFSETQ. The J segment lost 4 bases and the V segment lost 4 bases, leaving 7 bases of the junction unmatched. The CDR3 covers 15 residues. In the source study's methods: From reference gene primer amplification, estimates of nucleated cell counts were derived. Here immunoSEQ multiplex PCR was the method, and the copy in TCRdb shows in-frame clones only, minus some. That table is the source of V, J and clone size, and D and trimming were worked out from the DNA. The sample shows approximately 210,000 clones, about 86% of them seen only once.

This clonotype was sampled from a middle-aged man with active or convalescent COVID-19. The sample consisted of peripheral blood. The V gene is TRBV5-1, the J gene TRBJ1-3, with 8 nucleotides matching TRBD1. The CDR3 coding sequence is TGCGCCAGCAGCGCGGACAGGGCGCTCGGAAACACCATATATTTT. This encodes CASSADRALGNTIYF.